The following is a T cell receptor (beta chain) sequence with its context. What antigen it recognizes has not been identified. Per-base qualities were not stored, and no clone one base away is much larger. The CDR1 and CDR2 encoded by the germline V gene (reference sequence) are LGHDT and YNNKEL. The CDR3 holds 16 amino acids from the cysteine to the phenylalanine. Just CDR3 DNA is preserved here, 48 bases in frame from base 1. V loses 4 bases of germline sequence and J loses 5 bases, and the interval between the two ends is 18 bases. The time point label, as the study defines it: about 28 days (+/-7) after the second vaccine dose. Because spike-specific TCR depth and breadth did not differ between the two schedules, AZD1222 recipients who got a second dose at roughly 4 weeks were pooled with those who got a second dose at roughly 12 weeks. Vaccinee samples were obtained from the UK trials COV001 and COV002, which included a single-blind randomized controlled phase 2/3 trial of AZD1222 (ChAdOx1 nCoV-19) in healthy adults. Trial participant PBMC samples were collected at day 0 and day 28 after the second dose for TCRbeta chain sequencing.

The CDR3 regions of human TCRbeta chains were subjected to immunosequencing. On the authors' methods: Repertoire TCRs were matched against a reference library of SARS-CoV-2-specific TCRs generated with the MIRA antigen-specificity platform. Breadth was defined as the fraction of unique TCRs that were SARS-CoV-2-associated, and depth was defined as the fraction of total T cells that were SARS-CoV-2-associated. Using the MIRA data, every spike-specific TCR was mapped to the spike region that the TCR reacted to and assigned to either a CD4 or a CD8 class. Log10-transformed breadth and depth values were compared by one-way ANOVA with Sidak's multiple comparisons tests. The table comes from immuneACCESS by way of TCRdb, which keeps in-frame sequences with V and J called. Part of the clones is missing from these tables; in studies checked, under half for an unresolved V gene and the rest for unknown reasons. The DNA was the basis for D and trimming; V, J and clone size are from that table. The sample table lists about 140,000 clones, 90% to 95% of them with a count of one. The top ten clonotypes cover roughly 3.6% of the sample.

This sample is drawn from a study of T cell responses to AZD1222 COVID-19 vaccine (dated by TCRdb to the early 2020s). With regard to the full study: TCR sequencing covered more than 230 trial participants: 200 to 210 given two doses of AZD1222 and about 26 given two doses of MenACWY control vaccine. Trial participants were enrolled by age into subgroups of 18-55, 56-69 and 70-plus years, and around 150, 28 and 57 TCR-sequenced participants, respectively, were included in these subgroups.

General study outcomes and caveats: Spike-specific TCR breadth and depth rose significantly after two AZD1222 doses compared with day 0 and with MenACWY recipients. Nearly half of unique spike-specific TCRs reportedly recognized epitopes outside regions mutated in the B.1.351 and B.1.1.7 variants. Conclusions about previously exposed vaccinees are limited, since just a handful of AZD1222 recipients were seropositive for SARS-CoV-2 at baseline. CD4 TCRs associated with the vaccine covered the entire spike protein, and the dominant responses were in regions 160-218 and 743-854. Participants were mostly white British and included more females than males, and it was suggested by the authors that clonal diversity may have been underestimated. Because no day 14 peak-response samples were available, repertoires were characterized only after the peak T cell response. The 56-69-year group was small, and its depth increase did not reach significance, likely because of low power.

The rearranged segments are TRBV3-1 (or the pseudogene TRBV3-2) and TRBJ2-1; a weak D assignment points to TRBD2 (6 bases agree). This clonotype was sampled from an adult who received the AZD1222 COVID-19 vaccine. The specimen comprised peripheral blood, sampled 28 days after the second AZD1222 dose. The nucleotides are TGTGCCAGCAGCCGCTCGGGACTTCATTCGAACAATGAGCAGTTCTTC. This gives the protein CASSRSGLHSNNEQFF.